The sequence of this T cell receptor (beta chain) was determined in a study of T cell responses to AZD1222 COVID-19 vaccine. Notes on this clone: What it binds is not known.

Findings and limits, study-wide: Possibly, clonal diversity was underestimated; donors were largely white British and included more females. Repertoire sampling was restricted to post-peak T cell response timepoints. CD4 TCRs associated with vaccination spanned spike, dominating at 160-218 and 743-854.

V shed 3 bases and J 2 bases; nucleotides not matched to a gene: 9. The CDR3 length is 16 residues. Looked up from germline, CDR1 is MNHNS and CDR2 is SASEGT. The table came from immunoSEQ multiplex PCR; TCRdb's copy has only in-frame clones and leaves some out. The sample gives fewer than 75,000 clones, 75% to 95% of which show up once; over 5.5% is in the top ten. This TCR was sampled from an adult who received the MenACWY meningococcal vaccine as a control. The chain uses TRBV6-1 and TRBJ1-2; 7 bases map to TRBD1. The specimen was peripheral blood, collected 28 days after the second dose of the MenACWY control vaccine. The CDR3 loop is CASSDLPGQANYGYTF. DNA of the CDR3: TGTGCCAGCAGTGACCTACCCGGACAGGCCAACTATGGCTACACCTTC.